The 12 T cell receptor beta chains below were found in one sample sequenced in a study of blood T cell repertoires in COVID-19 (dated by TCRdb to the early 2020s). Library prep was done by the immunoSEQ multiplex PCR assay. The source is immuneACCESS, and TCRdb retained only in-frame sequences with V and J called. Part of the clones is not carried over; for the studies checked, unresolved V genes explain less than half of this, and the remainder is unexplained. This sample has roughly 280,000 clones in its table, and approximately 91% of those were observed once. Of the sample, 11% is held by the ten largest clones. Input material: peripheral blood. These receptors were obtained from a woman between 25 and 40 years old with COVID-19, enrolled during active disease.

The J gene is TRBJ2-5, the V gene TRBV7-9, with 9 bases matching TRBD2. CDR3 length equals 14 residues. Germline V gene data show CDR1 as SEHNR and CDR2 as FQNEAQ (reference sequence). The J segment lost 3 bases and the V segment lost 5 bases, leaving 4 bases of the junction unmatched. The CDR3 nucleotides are TGTGCCAGCAGCCCCCGACTAGCGGAAGAGACCCAGTACTTC. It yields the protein CASSPRLAEETQYF.

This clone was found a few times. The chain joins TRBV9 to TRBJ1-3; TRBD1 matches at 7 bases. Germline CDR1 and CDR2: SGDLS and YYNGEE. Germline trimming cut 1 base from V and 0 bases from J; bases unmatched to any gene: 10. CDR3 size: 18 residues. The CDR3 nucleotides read TGTGCCAGCAGCGTAACTACCGGGACAGCCAGCTCTGGAAACACCATATATTTT. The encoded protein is CASSVTTGTASSGNTIYF.

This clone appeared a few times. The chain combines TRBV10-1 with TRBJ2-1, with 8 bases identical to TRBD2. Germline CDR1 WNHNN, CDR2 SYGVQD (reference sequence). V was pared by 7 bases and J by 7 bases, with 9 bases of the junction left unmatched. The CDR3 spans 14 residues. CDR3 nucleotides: TGCGCCAGCATAAGGCTAGCGGGTGTAAATGAGCAGTTCTTC. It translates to CASIRLAGVNEQFF.

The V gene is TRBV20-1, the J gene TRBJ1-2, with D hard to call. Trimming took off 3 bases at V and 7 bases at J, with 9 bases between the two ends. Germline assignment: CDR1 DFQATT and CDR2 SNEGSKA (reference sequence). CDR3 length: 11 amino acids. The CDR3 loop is CSASEGGGYTF. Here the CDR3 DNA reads TGCAGTGCTAGTGAGGGAGGTGGCTACACCTTC.

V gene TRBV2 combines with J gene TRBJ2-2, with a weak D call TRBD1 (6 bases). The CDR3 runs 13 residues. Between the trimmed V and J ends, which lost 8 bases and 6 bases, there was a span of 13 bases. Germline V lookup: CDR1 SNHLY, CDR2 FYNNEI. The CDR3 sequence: CASSGQFPGELFF. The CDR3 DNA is TGTGCCAGCTCAGGACAGTTCCCCGGGGAGCTGTTTTTT.

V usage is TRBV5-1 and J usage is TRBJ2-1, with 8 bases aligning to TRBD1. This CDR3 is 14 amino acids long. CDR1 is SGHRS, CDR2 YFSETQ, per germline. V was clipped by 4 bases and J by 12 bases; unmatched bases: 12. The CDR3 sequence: CASSPGIDRGWQFF. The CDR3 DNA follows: TGCGCCAGCAGCCCGGGAATAGACAGGGGCTGGCAGTTCTTC.

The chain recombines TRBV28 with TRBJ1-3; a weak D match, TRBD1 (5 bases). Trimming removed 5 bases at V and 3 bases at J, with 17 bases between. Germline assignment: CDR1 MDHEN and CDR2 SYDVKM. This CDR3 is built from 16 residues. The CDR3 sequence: CASSTPQGLGGNTIYF. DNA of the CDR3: TGTGCCAGCAGTACTCCTCAGGGATTGGGTGGAAACACCATATATTTT.

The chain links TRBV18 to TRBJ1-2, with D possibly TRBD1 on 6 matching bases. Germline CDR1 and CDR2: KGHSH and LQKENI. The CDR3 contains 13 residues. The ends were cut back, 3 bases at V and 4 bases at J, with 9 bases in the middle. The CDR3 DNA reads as TGTGCCAGCTCACCTCGGGACACCTATGGCTACACCTTC. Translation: CASSPRDTYGYTF.

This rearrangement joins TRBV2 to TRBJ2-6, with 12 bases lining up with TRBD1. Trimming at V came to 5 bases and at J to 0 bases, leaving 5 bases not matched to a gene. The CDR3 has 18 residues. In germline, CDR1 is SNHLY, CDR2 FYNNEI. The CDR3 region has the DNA TGTGCCAGCAGTAGGGGACAGGGGGCAGGCTCTGGGGCCAACGTCCTGACTTTC. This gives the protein CASSRGQGAGSGANVLTF.

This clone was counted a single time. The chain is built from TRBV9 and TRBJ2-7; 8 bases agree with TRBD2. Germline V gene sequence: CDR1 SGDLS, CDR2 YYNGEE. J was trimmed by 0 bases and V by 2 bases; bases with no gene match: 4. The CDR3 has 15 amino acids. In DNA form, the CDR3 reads TGTGCCAGCAGCGTTAGCGGGAAGGGCTCCTACGAGCAGTACTTC. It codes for CASSVSGKGSYEQYF.

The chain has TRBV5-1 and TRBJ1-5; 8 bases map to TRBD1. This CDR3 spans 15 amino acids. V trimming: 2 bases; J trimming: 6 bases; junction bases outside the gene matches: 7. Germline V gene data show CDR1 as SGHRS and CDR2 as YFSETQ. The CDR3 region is CASSFTGGKGQPQHF. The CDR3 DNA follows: TGCGCCAGCAGCTTCACAGGGGGTAAGGGTCAGCCCCAGCATTTT.

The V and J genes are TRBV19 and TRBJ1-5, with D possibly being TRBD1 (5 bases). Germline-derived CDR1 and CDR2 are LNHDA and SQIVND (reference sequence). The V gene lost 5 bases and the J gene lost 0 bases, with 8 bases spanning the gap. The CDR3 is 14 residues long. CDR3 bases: TGTGCCAGTAGTCGACAGTCTAGCAATCAGCCCCAGCATTTT. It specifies CASSRQSSNQPQHF.